The 5 T cell receptor beta chains given below trace back to one sample, sequenced in a study of persistence of HIV-infected CD4 T cells. Anti-CD3/anti-CD28 beads served as a nonspecific positive control stimulus. Sorting of responding CD4+ T cells relied on upregulated CD40 ligand together with CD69. This was the immunoSEQ version 4 assay in survey mode. Only in-frame clones appear in the TCRdb table, and some are missing; sequencing was by immunoSEQ multiplex PCR. This table has over 35,000 clones, approximately 93% appearing once. These receptors have no known antigen. The material sequenced was CD4+ T cells sorted from PBMCs after approximately 19-hour stimulation, taken from a patient who received antiretroviral therapy. The receptors here all came from an adult man with HIV who was CMV-seropositive.

This clone is a singleton in its sample. The chain links TRBV5-1 to TRBJ1-4; no firm D call. This CDR3 is built from 15 residues. The germline gives CDR1 SGHRS, CDR2 YFSETQ. V lost 4 bases to trimming and J lost 5 bases, with 15 bases between them. The CDR3 nucleotides are TGCGCCAGCAGCCTGGCAGAGTCACCCAATGAAAAACTGTTTTTT. It is translated as CASSLAESPNEKLFF.

The CDR3 reads CASSIPNDTQYF. CDR3 in DNA: TGTGCCAGCAGTATACCCAACGATACGCAGTATTTT. The rearrangement uses TRBV28 and TRBJ2-3; D gene uncertain. Germline V gene data show CDR1 as MDHEN and CDR2 as SYDVKM. Trimming took off 5 bases at V and 6 bases at J, with 9 bases between the two ends. The CDR3 sequence is 12 residues long.

The chain couples TRBV15 to TRBJ2-7, with a weak D call TRBD2 (5 bases). The germline CDR1 and CDR2 sequences are LNHNV and YYDKDF (reference sequence). The V end lost 3 bases, the J end lost 5 bases, and 17 bases lay between the germline ends. The CDR3 totals 15 residues. CDR3 in DNA: TGTGCCACCAGCAGGGGCGGGTCGGGGATCGACGAGCAGTACTTC. It yields the protein CATSRGGSGIDEQYF. The whole variable domain, filled in from reference TRBV15 and TRBJ2-7, reads DAMVIQNPRYQVTQFGKPVTLSCSQTLNHNVMYWYQQKSSQAPKLLFHYYDKDFNNEADTPDNFQSRRPNTSFCFLDIRSPGLGDTAMYLCATSRGGSGIDEQYFGPGTRLTVT.

This chain uses TRBV3-1 (or the pseudogene TRBV3-2) with TRBJ2-1; weak D call: TRBD1 (7 bases). The length of the CDR3 is 15 residues. Germline lookup yields CDR1 LGHDT and CDR2 YNNKEL (reference sequence). V lost 4 bases and J lost 9, with 19 bases in between. The CDR3, as DNA: TGTGCCAGCAGCCGTACCGACAGGGCCGGGGGTGAGCAGTTCTTC. Its protein is CASSRTDRAGGEQFF.

The chain carries TRBV4-1 and TRBJ2-3; D is uncertain. Between the trimmed V and J ends, which lost 0 bases and 7 bases, there was a span of 8 bases. The length of the CDR3 is 13 residues. Germline V CDR1 and CDR2: MGHRA, YSYEKL. In nucleotides, the CDR3 is TGCGCCAGCAGCCAAGAGACCCGTCATACGCAGTATTTT. This translates into CASSQETRHTQYF.